This TCR beta chain was obtained from a study of vaccination and CD4 T cells after COVID-19 (dated by TCRdb to the early 2020s). Regarding the research as a whole: The convalescent cohort included six males and four females, with two Hispanic individuals, seven Caucasians, two Asians and one multiracial person. In approximately ten COVID-19 convalescent patients and 4 infection-naive healthy vaccine recipients, the spike-specific CD4+ TCR repertoire before mRNA vaccination was compared with the repertoire after mRNA vaccination. In control cultures, a CEFX viral epitope pool was used as positive control, an HIV-1 Nef peptide pool was used as negative control, or no peptide was added. Post-vaccine blood samples were taken a median of around 68 days after the second vaccine dose, with a range of roughly 13 to 250 days. In an earlier paper using these donors, memory CD4+ T cell crossreactivity between SARS-CoV-2 and common cold coronavirus spike proteins was assessed at the TCR clonotype level. The cultures were stimulated with overlapping spike peptide pools from SARS-CoV-2 and from the common cold coronaviruses HCoV-NL63, HCoV-OC43 and HCoV-229E. Participants received two doses of either the Pfizer-BioNTech BNT162b2 vaccine (n=8) or the Moderna mRNA-1273 vaccine (n=2). Post-COVID blood samples from convalescent patients were collected a median of approximately 93 days after diagnosis, with a range of about 30 to 170 days.

Comments on this clonotype: The target of this receptor is not known. No base quality information exists; no much larger clone differs at one position.

The library was prepared using PCR. DNA from cultured CD4+ T cells underwent TCR sequencing with the Oncomine TCR Beta short-read assay at the Johns Hopkins FTIC core. The QIAamp micro DNA kit was used to extract genomic DNA from the cultured CD4+ T cells. The Oncomine TCR Beta libraries from cultured CD4+ T cells were pooled using unique dual indexes and then sequenced on an Illumina iSeq 100. On the study's bioinformatics: Non-productive sequences were removed, and CDR3s not starting with C, not ending with F or W, or shorter than 7 amino acids were discarded. The MANAFEST web application identified antigen-specific clonotypes by comparing peptide-stimulated wells against reference wells and other culture wells. Positive clones required FDR below 0.05, an odds ratio above 5, and productive frequency above 0.1% in at least two of three replicate wells. Cross-reactive clonotypes were defined as significantly expanded in both SARS-CoV-2 spike wells and at least one common cold coronavirus spike condition. Using R version 3.6.1, CDR3 homology was evaluated through Levenshtein distances (stringdist) along with unrooted phylogenetic trees (ape). TCRdb handled the public reads itself, with Q25 trimming in fastp and clone calling in MiXCR, and kept productive beta chains. Entries are consolidated by CDR3 protein sequence, retaining the most common genes and DNA. The V and J calls, along with clone size, are taken from TCRdb and not from the paper's own processing. The sample table holds 8,000 to 9,500 distinct CDR3 sequences, of which 30% to 35% were seen once. 25% to 35% of the sample belongs to the ten largest clones.

The CDR3 starts with the cysteine, ends with the phenylalanine, and has 14 residues. CDR3 DNA is the only sequence kept; it has 42 bases, read in frame from the first base. V sheds 0 bases and J sheds 6 bases, leaving 11 bases between their ends. Reading the germline V gene gives CDR1 SGHDN and CDR2 FVKESK. The intended sense of this specimen's treatment or condition label: roughly 11-day PBMC culture with coronavirus spike peptide pools or control peptides (ViraFEST assay). CD4+ T cells from unexposed donors were collected before the COVID-19 pandemic (2011-2018). The ViraFEST assay, used in the study, expanded antigen-specific T cells with peptide pools and then identified the expanded clonotypes through TCR sequencing. Each well held under 2.5 million PBMCs cultured in IMDM containing about 5% human AB serum and approximately 10 IU/ml IL-2, with 9 to 10 ug/ml peptide pools added. On days 3 and 7, half of the culture medium was replaced with fresh IL-2-containing medium. CD4+ T cells were isolated after around 9 days of culture through negative selection using the EasySep CD4+ T cell isolation kit. As cell numbers permitted, CD4+ T cells from unexposed donors were tested for reactivity to SARS-CoV-2 S and N and to four common cold coronavirus spike pools. Ficoll-Paque Plus gradient centrifugation was used to isolate PBMCs from whole blood, and the isolated PBMCs were then either used fresh or cryopreserved at -140C. Each culture condition was generally run in triplicate wells. The leukapheresis product for the unexposed donors was obtained through commercial purchase.

Study-wide conclusions, independent of this receptor: Only a relatively small number of convalescent patients were included in the study, and early timepoints following natural infection were not analyzed. Nearly all vaccine-specific clones in convalescent patients (304 of 307) were mono-reactive for SARS-CoV-2 spike rather than cross-reactive with common cold coronaviruses. The median number of SARS-CoV-2-reactive clonotypes rose from 20 to 25 after infection to 38 after vaccination, but the change was not significant. In convalescent patients, a median roughly 85% of post-vaccine SARS-CoV-2-reactive clones were detected only after vaccination, suggesting vaccine-specific priming.

The sequence joins TRBV14 to TRBJ1-2, with no confidently assigned D gene. The sample was CD4+ T cells from blood, cultured in vitro. The source is a human donor in good health. For the CDR3, the sequence is CASSQDSTGHGYTF. DNA sequence: TGTGCCAGCAGCCAAGATAGTACGGGTCATGGCTACACCTTC.